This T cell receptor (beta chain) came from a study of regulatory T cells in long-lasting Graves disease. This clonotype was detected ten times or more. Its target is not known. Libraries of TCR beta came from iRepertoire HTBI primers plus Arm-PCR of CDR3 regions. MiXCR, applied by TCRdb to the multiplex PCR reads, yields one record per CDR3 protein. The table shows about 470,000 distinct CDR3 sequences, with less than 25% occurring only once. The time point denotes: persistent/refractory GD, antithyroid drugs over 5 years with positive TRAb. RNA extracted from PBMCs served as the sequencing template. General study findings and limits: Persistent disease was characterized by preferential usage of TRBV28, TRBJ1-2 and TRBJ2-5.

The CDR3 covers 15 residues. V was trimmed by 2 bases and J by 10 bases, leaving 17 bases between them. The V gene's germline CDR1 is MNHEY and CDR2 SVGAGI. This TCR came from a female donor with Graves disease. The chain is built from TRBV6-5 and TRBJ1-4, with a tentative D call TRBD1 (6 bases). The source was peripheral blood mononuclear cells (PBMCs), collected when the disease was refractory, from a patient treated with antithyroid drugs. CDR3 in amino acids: CASSYAGGQGGKLFF. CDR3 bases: TGTGCCAGCAGTTACGCTGGGGGGCAAGGGGGAAAACTGTTTTTT.